This TCR beta chain emerged from a study of memory CD4+ T cells and cytomegalovirus serostatus (dated by TCRdb to between 2018 and 2020). A note on the overall study: The cohort included approximately 35 healthy adults from Belgium, of whom 9 were CMV seropositive and approximately 24 were CMV seronegative. To replicate a published TCR-based CMV serostatus classifier, the study sequenced CD4+ memory TCRbeta repertoires from a Belgian cohort whose cytomegalovirus serostatus was known.

Details on this clone: What this receptor recognizes is not known. The record has no base qualities; no much larger clone is one base away.

The Quick-DNA Microprep Kit was used to extract genomic DNA from the sorted cells. Amplification of TCRbeta DNA was done with the immunoSEQ hsTCRbeta kit, following the protocol from the manufacturer. An Illumina MiSeq instrument was used to sequence the TCRbeta libraries. In the paper's pipeline: Removing out-of-frame sequences left 2,204,828 distinct TCRbeta sequences, an average of about 70,000 per individual. Each individual was scored according to the count of 150 to 200 previously reported CMV-associated TCRbeta sequences and the total productive distinct TCRbeta count. A beta-binomial model was reimplemented in Python, and scikit-learn random forests with default parameters were trained on US cohort data. Classifier performance on the Belgian cohort was summarized as median AUC with percentile confidence intervals over 10,000 bootstrap iterations. TCRdb took over this immuneACCESS table, retaining in-frame rearrangements with V and J assigned. Such tables are incomplete; in checked studies, under half of the missing clones stem from an unresolved V gene, and the remainder is unexplained. V and J calls and clone size are copied from that table; D and trimming were computed from the DNA. This sample gives about 96,000 clones in total; 80% of them show up just once. The top ten clones comprise 3.6% of the sample.

Overall study outcomes, separate from this receptor: On the Belgian cohort, the classifier based on the original framework reached a median bootstrapped AUC of approximately 0.95, with a 95% CI of 0.76-1.00. The results were read as suggesting that the CMV-associated TCR signature is, for the most part, present in the CD4+ memory repertoire. Only CD4+CD45RO+ memory cells were sequenced, in contrast to the original study, in which naive and memory CD4+ and CD8+ populations were covered. Of 164 previously reported CMV-associated TCRbeta sequences, around 70 appeared in the CD4+ memory repertoires, each in one to five individuals. CMV serostatus prediction reached a median bootstrapped AUC of 0.95 with the original framework and 0.85 to 0.91 with a US-trained random forest.

Single viable CD3+CD4+CD8-CD45RO+ cells were sorted as memory CD4+ T cells on a FACSAria II. CMV serostatus was determined with a Roche Elecsys assay detecting serum IgG against CMV pp150, pp28, p38 and p52. Once the samples were thawed, total CD4+ T cells were enriched through positive selection using CD4 magnetic microbeads. The samples came from a different study that was designed specifically to examine the CD4+ T cell memory repertoire. Peripheral blood mononuclear cells were isolated and cryopreserved according to standard operating procedures, and serum was stored at -80 degrees C. Staining used CD3-PerCP (BW264/56), CD4-APC (RPA-T4), CD45RO-PE (UCHT1) and CD8-Pacific Orange (3B5) antibodies, with Sytox blue excluding non-viable cells. Relative to germline, V is 4 bases shorter and J is 0 bases shorter, with 22 bases between their ends. Including the terminal cysteine and phenylalanine, the CDR3 comprises 19 residues. The only DNA kept is the CDR3, 57 bases in frame from the first base. The germline V gene (reference sequence) gives CDR1 as LNHDA and CDR2 as SQIVND.

The sample comprised memory CD4+ T cells from blood. This clonotype was sampled from an adult in good health and CMV-seropositive. The chain links TRBV19 with TRBJ1-5; a weak D assignment points to TRBD1 (5 bases agree). The nucleotide sequence is given as TGTGCCAGTAGTACTCGACAGATCCCTGGGGGGAGTAGCAATCAGCCCCAGCATTTT. This codes for CASSTRQIPGGSSNQPQHF.